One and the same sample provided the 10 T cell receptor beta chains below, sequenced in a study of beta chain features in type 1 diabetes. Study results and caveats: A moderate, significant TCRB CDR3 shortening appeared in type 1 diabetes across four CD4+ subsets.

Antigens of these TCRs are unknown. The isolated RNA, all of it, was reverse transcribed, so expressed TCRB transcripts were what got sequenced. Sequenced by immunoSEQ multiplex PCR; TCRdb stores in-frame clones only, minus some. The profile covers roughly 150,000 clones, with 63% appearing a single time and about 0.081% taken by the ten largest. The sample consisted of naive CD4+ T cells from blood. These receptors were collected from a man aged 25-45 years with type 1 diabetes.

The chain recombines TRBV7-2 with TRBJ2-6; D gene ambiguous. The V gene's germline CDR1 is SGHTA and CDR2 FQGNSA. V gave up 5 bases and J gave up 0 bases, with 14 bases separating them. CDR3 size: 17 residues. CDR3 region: CASSTSEIFSGANVLTF. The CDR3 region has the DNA TGTGCCAGCAGCACGTCCGAGATTTTCTCTGGGGCCAACGTCCTGACTTTC.

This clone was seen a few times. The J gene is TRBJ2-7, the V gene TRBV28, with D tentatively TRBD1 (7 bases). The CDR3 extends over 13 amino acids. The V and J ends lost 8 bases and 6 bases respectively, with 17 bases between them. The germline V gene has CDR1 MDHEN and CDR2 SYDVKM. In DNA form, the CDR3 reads TGTGCCAGCCGGCCAGGGGGGCAGTTCGAGCAGTACTTC. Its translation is CASRPGGQFEQYF. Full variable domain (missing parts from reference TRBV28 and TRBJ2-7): DVKVTQSSRYLVKRTGEKVFLECVQDMDHENMFWYRQDPGLGLRLIYFSYDVKMKEKGDIPEGYSVSREKKERFSLILESASTNQTSMYLCASRPGGQFEQYFGPGTRLTVT.

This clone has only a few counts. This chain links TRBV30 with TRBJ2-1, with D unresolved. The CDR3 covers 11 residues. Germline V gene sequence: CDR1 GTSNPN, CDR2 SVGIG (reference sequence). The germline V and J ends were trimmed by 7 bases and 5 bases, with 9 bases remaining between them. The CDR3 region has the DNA TGTGCCTATCAACCCAACAATGAGCAGTTCTTC. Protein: CAYQPNNEQFF.

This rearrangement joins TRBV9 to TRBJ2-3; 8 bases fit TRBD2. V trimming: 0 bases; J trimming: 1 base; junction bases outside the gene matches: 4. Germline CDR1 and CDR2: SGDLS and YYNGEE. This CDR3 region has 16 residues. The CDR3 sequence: CASSVGVSGGTDTQYF. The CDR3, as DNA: TGTGCCAGCAGCGTAGGGGTTAGCGGGGGCACAGATACGCAGTATTTT.

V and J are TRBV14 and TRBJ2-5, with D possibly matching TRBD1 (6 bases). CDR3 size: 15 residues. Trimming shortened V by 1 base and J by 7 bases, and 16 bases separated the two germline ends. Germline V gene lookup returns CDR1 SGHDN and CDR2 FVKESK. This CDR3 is CASSQVPQGTTTQYF. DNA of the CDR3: TGTGCCAGCAGCCAAGTTCCCCAGGGGACCACGACCCAGTACTTC.

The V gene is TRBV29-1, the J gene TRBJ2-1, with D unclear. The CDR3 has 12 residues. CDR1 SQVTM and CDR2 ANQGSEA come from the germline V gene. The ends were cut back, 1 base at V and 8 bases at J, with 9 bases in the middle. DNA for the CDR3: TGCAGCGTTGAAGGGAACAAGGATGAGCAGTTCTTC. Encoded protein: CSVEGNKDEQFF.

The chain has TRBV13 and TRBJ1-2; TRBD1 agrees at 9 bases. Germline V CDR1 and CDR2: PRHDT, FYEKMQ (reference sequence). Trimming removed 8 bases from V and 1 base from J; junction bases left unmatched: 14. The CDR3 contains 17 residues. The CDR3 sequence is CASPKQGARWYNYGYTF. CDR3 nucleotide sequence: TGTGCCAGCCCAAAACAGGGGGCGAGATGGTATAACTATGGCTACACCTTC. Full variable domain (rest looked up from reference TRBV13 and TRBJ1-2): AAGVIQSPRHLIKEKRETATLKCYPIPRHDTVYWYQQGPGQDPQFLISFYEKMQSDKGSIPDRFSAQQFSDYHSELNMSSLELGDSALYFCASPKQGARWYNYGYTFGSGTRLTVV.

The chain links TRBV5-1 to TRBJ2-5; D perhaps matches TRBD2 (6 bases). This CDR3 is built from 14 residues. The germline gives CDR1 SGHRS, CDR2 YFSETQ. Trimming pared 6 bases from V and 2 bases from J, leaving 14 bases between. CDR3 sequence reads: CASTTLGTQETQYF. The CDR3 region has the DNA TGCGCCAGCACCACCCTCGGGACTCAAGAGACCCAGTACTTC.

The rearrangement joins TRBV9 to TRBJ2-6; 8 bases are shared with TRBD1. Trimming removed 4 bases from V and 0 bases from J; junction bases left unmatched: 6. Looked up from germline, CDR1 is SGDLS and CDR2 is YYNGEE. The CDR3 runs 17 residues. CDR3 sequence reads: CASSPGTGSSGANVLTF. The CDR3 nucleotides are TGTGCCAGCAGCCCCGGGACAGGAAGCTCTGGGGCCAACGTCCTGACTTTC.

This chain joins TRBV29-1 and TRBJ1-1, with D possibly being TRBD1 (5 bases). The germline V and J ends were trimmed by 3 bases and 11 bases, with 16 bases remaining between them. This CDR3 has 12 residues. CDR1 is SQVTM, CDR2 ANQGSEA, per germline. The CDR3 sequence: CSVDGTGSSAFF. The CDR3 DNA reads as TGCAGCGTTGACGGGACCGGGTCTAGCGCTTTCTTT.